This entry lists 6 T cell receptor beta chains sequenced from one sample in a study of T-cell reconstitution after alpha-beta-depleted transplantation in children. This sample's TCRbeta library carried unique molecular identifier barcodes. TCRdb fed the PCR reads into MiXCR, producing one record per CDR3 protein. The sample shows around 270,000 distinct CDR3 sequences, 10% of them seen only once. The source material was PBMCs, sampled before TCRalphabeta/CD19-depleted stem cell transplant. All receptors come from a boy less than two years old with acute myeloid leukemia, due to receive a stem cell transplant.

The table lists this clonotype with many counts. The chain couples TRBV3-1 to TRBJ2-1; perhaps TRBD2 as D (6 bases). The CDR3 length is 14 residues. The V end lost 4 bases, the J end lost 4 bases, and 11 bases lay between the germline ends. Germline CDR1 reads LGHDT; CDR2 reads YNNKEL (reference sequence). Here the CDR3 reads CASSLGLIYNEQFF. The CDR3 coding sequence is TGTGCCAGCAGCCTGGGACTTATATACAATGAGCAGTTCTTC.

This clonotype was counted only a few times. This chain joins TRBV29-1 and TRBJ1-4; D gene uncertain. This CDR3 region has 13 residues. The germline gives CDR1 SQVTM, CDR2 ANQGSEA. The germline V and J ends were trimmed by 2 bases and 4 bases, with 8 bases remaining between them. DNA for the CDR3: TGCAGCGTTGAAACGGGCGGTAATGAAAAACTGTTTTTT. It specifies CSVETGGNEKLFF.

The table lists this clonotype with a few counts. This chain connects TRBV5-6 to TRBJ2-7, with 9 positions matching TRBD2. Germline V gives CDR1 SGHDT, CDR2 YYEEEE. V shed 4 bases, J shed 4 bases, and the junction held 18 bases outside the gene matches. This CDR3 has 18 residues. CDR3 protein: CASSRKLAGGVPGYEQYF. The DNA for the CDR3 is TGTGCCAGCAGCCGAAAACTAGCGGGTGGAGTACCTGGGTACGAGCAGTACTTC.

This clonotype appeared many times. The gene calls are TRBV20-1 and TRBJ1-1, with D perhaps TRBD1 (6 bases). The germline V gene encodes CDR1 DFQATT and CDR2 SNEGSKA (reference sequence). V lost 3 bases and J 1 base, leaving 12 bases between the germline ends. The CDR3 covers 14 residues. The CDR3 protein is CSARRGAGNTEAFF. The CDR3 DNA is TGCAGTGCTAGGAGGGGGGCGGGGAACACTGAAGCTTTCTTT.

This clonotype was counted ten times or more. V gene TRBV5-4 combines with J gene TRBJ2-1; 12 bases agree with TRBD2. This CDR3 has 18 residues. V trimming: 3 bases; J trimming: 4 bases; junction bases outside the gene matches: 11. From germline, CDR1 is SGHNT and CDR2 YYREEE (reference sequence). Written as DNA, the CDR3 is TGTGCCAGCAGCTCCCTAGCGGGGGGGCTTGGTATTTACAATGAGCAGTTCTTC. Translated: CASSSLAGGLGIYNEQFF.

As regards this clonotype: A single base separates this from a much larger clone, so it may be a read error. This chain connects TRBV6-1 to TRBJ2-2; D tentatively fits TRBD1 or TRBD2 (5 bases each). This CDR3 region has 13 residues. CDR1 and CDR2 (germline): MNHNS, SASEGT. The CDR3 coding sequence is TGTGCCAGCAGTCCGGGGCCCGCCGGGGAGCCGTTTTTT. This encodes CASSPGPAGEPFF.